A single sample gave rise to the 11 T cell receptor beta chains below, sequenced in a study of blood T cell repertoires in COVID-19 (dated by TCRdb to 2019 to 2021). The method was the immunoSEQ multiplex PCR assay. TCRdb retrieved this table from immuneACCESS and kept in-frame rearrangements only. Not all clones are present; in checked studies, unresolved V genes account for under half, and no reason is known for the remainder. The sample has 160,000 or so clones on record, just under 80% of them singletons. Of the sample, roughly 6.8% is held by the ten largest clones. The sequencing sample was made of peripheral blood. The receptors originated from a man aged 70 or older with active or convalescent COVID-19.

V is TRBV27 and J is TRBJ1-6; no clear D gene. V was clipped by 8 bases and J by 9 bases, with 17 bases between them. This CDR3 region has 14 residues. Germline lookup yields CDR1 MNHEY and CDR2 SMNVEV (reference sequence). Here the CDR3 DNA reads TGTGCCAGCGGCTCCCGGGAGCGGGGTTCACCCCTCCACTTT. This encodes CASGSRERGSPLHF.

The chain employs TRBV10-3 and TRBJ2-4; 9 bases agree with TRBD1. CDR1 and CDR2 from the germline V gene are ENHRY and SYGVKD. There are 16 residues in the CDR3. V lost 6 bases, J lost 9 bases, and 15 bases stayed unmatched. CDR3 in amino acids: CAISGSSGTGFGIQYF. CDR3 in DNA: TGTGCCATCAGCGGCTCCTCCGGGACAGGGTTCGGCATTCAGTACTTC.

This clone was seen a single time. This sequence joins TRBV18 and TRBJ2-7; 7 nucleotides match TRBD2. Germline V gene data show CDR1 as KGHSH and CDR2 as LQKENI. This CDR3 has 15 amino acids. Unmatched junction bases numbered 7, after V lost 5 bases and J lost 0 bases. The CDR3 loop is CASSMKLANSYEQYF. In nucleotides, the CDR3 is TGTGCCAGCTCAATGAAACTAGCGAACTCCTACGAGCAGTACTTC.

The rearrangement joins TRBV30 to TRBJ2-1, with 12 bases lining up with TRBD2. The V gene's germline CDR1 is GTSNPN and CDR2 SVGIG (reference sequence). Trimming removed 2 bases from V and 2 bases from J; junction bases left unmatched: 4. The CDR3 loop spans 16 amino acids. The CDR3 nucleotides are TGTGCCTGGAGTCACTCTAGCGGGGGGGCCTACAATGAGCAGTTCTTC. Translating gives CAWSHSSGGAYNEQFF.

The chain recombines TRBV7-9 with TRBJ2-1, with 12 nucleotides matching TRBD2. J lost 4 bases, V lost 3 bases, and 1 base had no gene match. Germline V lookup: CDR1 SEHNR, CDR2 FQNEAQ (reference sequence). The CDR3 totals 15 residues. The CDR3, as DNA: TGTGCCAGCAGCTTCACTAGCGGGGGGTACAATGAGCAGTTCTTC. It encodes CASSFTSGGYNEQFF.

The rearrangement joins TRBV2 to TRBJ1-1; tentative D call: TRBD1 (6 bases). CDR3 length equals 14 residues. V was clipped by 7 bases and J by 1 base, with 13 bases between them. The V gene's germline CDR1 is SNHLY and CDR2 FYNNEI. This chain's CDR3 is CASILQGWNTEAFF. DNA of the CDR3: TGTGCCAGCATTTTACAGGGTTGGAACACTGAAGCTTTCTTT.

This clone was detected once. The chain combines TRBV7-2 with TRBJ2-3; possible D gene TRBD2, 6 bases. The CDR3 is 14 amino acids. Trimming removed 4 bases at V and 4 bases at J, with 12 bases between. Germline values: CDR1 SGHTA, CDR2 FQGNSA. DNA for the CDR3: TGTGCCAGCAGCTCGACTAGAGTCGCAGATACGCAGTATTTT. Protein sequence: CASSSTRVADTQYF.

This clone was picked up a small number of times. The rearrangement links TRBV24-1 to TRBJ2-3; 10 positions match TRBD1. The CDR3 is 15 residues long. J gave up 3 bases and V 6 bases, and 5 bases lay outside the gene matches. Germline CDR1 is KGHDR and CDR2 is SFDVKD. CDR3 nucleotide sequence: TGTGCCACCAGTTCGCGGGACAGGGGAACAGATACGCAGTATTTT. It encodes CATSSRDRGTDTQYF.

The chain is built from TRBV10-1 and TRBJ2-7; D gene ambiguous. The CDR3 has 13 residues. Trimming cost V 2 bases and J 0 bases, with 5 bases left between them. Germline V gives CDR1 WNHNN, CDR2 SYGVQD (reference sequence). DNA for the CDR3: TGCGCCAGCAGTGAGGCAGGCTCCTACGAGCAGTACTTC. As protein: CASSEAGSYEQYF.

The chain couples TRBV7-9 to TRBJ2-5; D possibly corresponds to TRBD2 (7 bases). CDR3 length: 13 amino acids. V shed 2 bases and J shed 5 bases, with 9 bases lying between them. Germline V gene data show CDR1 as SEHNR and CDR2 as FQNEAQ (reference sequence). This CDR3 reads CASSLRGGETQYF. CDR3 bases: TGTGCCAGCAGCTTAAGGGGGGGTGAGACCCAGTACTTC.

The CDR3 region has the DNA TGTGCCAGCTCATCCGGGACAGGGGGCACTAGCGGGACCTACGAGCAGTACTTC. It specifies CASSSGTGGTSGTYEQYF. The chain has TRBV18 and TRBJ2-7; 12 nucleotides line up with TRBD1. CDR3 size: 18 residues. V lost 5 bases to trimming and J lost 2 bases; unmatched junction nucleotides: 13. Germline lookup yields CDR1 KGHSH and CDR2 LQKENI.